Presented here are 16 T cell receptor beta chains from one specimen sequenced in a study of cytomegalovirus exposure and HLA in healthy donors. Use of 60 Vbeta and 13 Jbeta primers characterized the PCR. Method: immunoSEQ multiplex PCR; TCRdb's copy keeps in-frame clones and lacks some. The sample holds 140,000 or so clones, 75% to 80% seen once. The sequenced sample was PBMCs. All receptors derive from a woman in her 30s in good health and CMV-seronegative.

The chain combines TRBV2 with TRBJ2-3, with 10 bases that match TRBD2. From germline, CDR1 is SNHLY and CDR2 FYNNEI. J was trimmed by 4 bases and V by 2 bases; bases with no gene match: 15. This CDR3 spans 19 amino acids. Written as DNA, the CDR3 is TGTGCCAGCAGTGAAACTTACGGGGACCTAGCGGGGGACCCAGATACGCAGTATTTT. This codes for CASSETYGDLAGDPDTQYF.

The chain has TRBV2 and TRBJ1-1; no firm D call. The ends were cut back, 7 bases at V and 1 base at J, with 16 bases in the middle. This CDR3 contains 15 residues. Germline-derived CDR1 and CDR2 are SNHLY and FYNNEI. The CDR3 nucleotides read TGTGCCAGCATTACAATCAGGAGCGGGAACACTGAAGCTTTCTTT. It specifies CASITIRSGNTEAFF.

This clone appeared a single time. The chain uses TRBV6-5 and TRBJ1-5; 10 bases are shared with TRBD1. The junction had 7 bases not matched to a gene; V was cut back by 6 bases and J by 5 bases. Germline loops: CDR1 MNHEY, CDR2 SVGAGI. The CDR3 length is 15 residues. The CDR3 DNA reads as TGTGCCAGCAGGCGACAGGGGGCGGCGGATCAGCCCCAGCATTTT. Translating it yields CASRRQGAADQPQHF.

The chain recombines TRBV10-2 with TRBJ1-5, with 10 positions matching TRBD1. The junction had 7 bases not matched to a gene; V was cut back by 7 bases and J by 4 bases. Germline CDR1 and CDR2: WSHSY and SAAADI. This CDR3 has 15 amino acids. The CDR3: CASKDRGLENQPQHF. The CDR3 nucleotides are TGCGCCAGCAAAGACAGGGGGCTAGAGAATCAGCCCCAGCATTTT.

The gene calls are TRBV29-1 and TRBJ1-1; D remains ambiguous. V dropped 0 bases and J dropped 3 bases, with 14 bases sitting between them. The CDR3 has 15 amino acids. The germline V gene has CDR1 SQVTM and CDR2 ANQGSEA. The CDR3 DNA reads TGCAGCGTTGAAGACAAGTCCAGGTCAGACACTGAAGCTTTCTTT. This gives the protein CSVEDKSRSDTEAFF.

V gene TRBV6-5 combines with J gene TRBJ2-2; D ambiguous. CDR3 length equals 11 residues. Per the germline V gene, CDR1 is MNHEY and CDR2 is SVGAGI. The ends were cut back, 5 bases at V and 8 bases at J, with 6 bases in the middle. CDR3 amino acids: CASSPTGELFF. CDR3 DNA: TGTGCCAGCAGTCCTACGGGGGAGCTGTTTTTT.

The chain carries TRBV27 and TRBJ1-5; 7 nucleotides agree with TRBD1. The CDR3 sequence is 13 residues long. The ends lost 8 bases at V and 5 bases at J; junction bases unmatched: 6. The germline gives CDR1 MNHEY, CDR2 SMNVEV (reference sequence). The CDR3 region has the DNA TGTGCCAGCGCCGGGGACAGAGATCAGCCCCAGCATTTT. This encodes CASAGDRDQPQHF.

V is TRBV5-4 and J is TRBJ1-1; D not resolved. Trimming stripped 0 bases from V and 0 bases from J, with 15 bases between. The CDR3 contains 17 residues. Germline values: CDR1 SGHNT, CDR2 YYREEE (reference sequence). The CDR3 DNA sequence: TGTGCCAGCAGCTTGGATATAGCAGAGATCATGAACACTGAAGCTTTCTTT. It translates to CASSLDIAEIMNTEAFF.

Details on this clone: Other nucleotide sequences from this sample produce the same CDR3. V usage is TRBV6-5 and J usage is TRBJ1-3; D might be TRBD1 (6 bases). This CDR3 has 14 amino acids. V lost 4 bases, J lost 1 base, and 8 bases lay in between. Germline CDR1 reads MNHEY; CDR2 reads SVGAGI. The CDR3 sequence: CASSSTGSGNTIYF. DNA of the CDR3: TGTGCCAGCAGTTCCACAGGGTCTGGAAACACCATATATTTT.

The chain links TRBV7-6 to TRBJ1-1; 7 bases line up with TRBD1. The CDR3 has 15 amino acids. The trim removed 1 base at V and 4 bases at J, leaving 6 bases unmatched. Germline loops: CDR1 SGHVS, CDR2 FNYEAQ. The CDR3 is CASSLGQGLITEAFF. CDR3 DNA: TGTGCCAGCAGCTTAGGACAGGGCCTTATCACTGAAGCTTTCTTT.

V gene TRBV5-1 combines with J gene TRBJ1-1; the D is unclear. Germline CDR1 is SGHRS and CDR2 is YFSETQ. There are 15 residues in the CDR3. The V end lost 0 bases, the J end lost 3 bases, and 12 bases lay between the germline ends. CDR3 region: CASSLGVIGDTEAFF. Here the CDR3 DNA reads TGCGCCAGCAGCTTGGGAGTCATCGGGGACACTGAAGCTTTCTTT.

The chain links TRBV6-5 to TRBJ2-1, with a weak D call TRBD1 (5 bases). The CDR3 has 12 residues. V lost 7 bases to trimming and J lost 8 bases, with 12 bases between them. The germline V gene has CDR1 MNHEY and CDR2 SVGAGI. The CDR3 DNA follows: TGTGCCAGCAAAAGGGGTATCTATGAGCAGTTCTTC. This encodes CASKRGIYEQFF.

This clone was observed once. This chain joins TRBV10-2 and TRBJ1-1, with D maybe TRBD1 (5 bases). Trimming pared 6 bases from V and 0 bases from J, leaving 23 bases between. The germline V gene has CDR1 WSHSY and CDR2 SAAADI. The CDR3 is 18 residues long. CDR3 sequence reads: CASSAIGARSAMNTEAFF. CDR3 sequence (DNA): TGCGCCAGCAGCGCCATTGGGGCGCGGTCGGCCATGAACACTGAAGCTTTCTTT.

V and J are TRBV2 and TRBJ2-5; D unclear. Germline CDR1 and CDR2: SNHLY and FYNNEI. The CDR3 has 11 amino acids. V lost 10 bases to trimming and J lost 5 bases, with 11 bases between them. CDR3 bases: TGTGCCACTTCCTTCCTGGAGACCCAGTACTTC. Translating gives CATSFLETQYF.

This clone was recorded a few times. V usage is TRBV7-3 and J usage is TRBJ2-2; 9 positions agree with TRBD1. Germline lookup yields CDR1 SGHTA and CDR2 FQGTGA. This CDR3 region has 15 residues. With V trimmed by 5 bases and J by 3 bases, 4 bases remained unmatched. CDR3 nucleotide sequence: TGTGCCAGCAGCGCGACAGGGGGGCACACCGGGGAGCTGTTTTTT. This gives the protein CASSATGGHTGELFF. Filled out from reference TRBV7-3 and TRBJ2-2, the complete variable domain reads GAGVSQTPSNKVTEKGKYVELRCDPISGHTALYWYRQSLGQGPEFLIYFQGTGAADDSGLPNDRFFAVRPEGSVSTLKIQRTERGDSAVYLCASSATGGHTGELFFGEGSRLTVL.

The CDR3 nucleotides are TGTGCCAGCAGTTTAGCCTTAGAGGGCTCCTACAATGAGCAGTTCTTC. This translates into CASSLALEGSYNEQFF. V usage is TRBV27 and J usage is TRBJ2-1; weak D call: TRBD2 (5 bases). From germline, CDR1 is MNHEY and CDR2 SMNVEV (reference sequence). V shed 2 bases and J shed 0 bases, with 11 bases lying between them. The CDR3 is 16 residues long.